The rows below give T cell receptor beta chains drawn from one sample of a study of T cell responses to AZD1222 COVID-19 vaccine. Produced via immunoSEQ multiplex PCR; TCRdb's table is partial and in-frame only. The table shows some 110,000 clones, with roughly 84% occurring only once. This sample comprised peripheral blood, obtained on day 0 of AZD1222 vaccination. These receptors were obtained from an adult in good health. The CDR3 runs from the conserved cysteine through the conserved F or W. The order of the fields is V gene, J gene, CDR3 protein.

TRBV4-1	TRBJ1-4	CASSQVLTVKNEKLFF
TRBV27	TRBJ2-5	CASPTRGFDDQETQYF
TRBV7-2	TRBJ2-3	CASSLMWDTQYF
TRBV6-5	TRBJ1-5	CASTANTGQPQHF
TRBV5-1	TRBJ1-2	CASSLDYGANYGYTF
TRBV27	TRBJ1-2	CASSSDAANGYTF
TRBV6-5	TRBJ1-4	CASSRTQGEKLFF
TRBV19	TRBJ1-5	CASSSGQGVFNQPQHF
TRBV20-1	TRBJ1-5	CSASSGANYQPQHF
TRBV9	TRBJ2-3	CASSGLGAGTDTQYF
TRBV6-1	TRBJ2-3	CASSEAGQTQYF
TRBV5-1	TRBJ2-1	CASSLDGRARNEQFF
TRBV5-1	TRBJ1-1	CASRGQENTEAFF
TRBV7-2	TRBJ2-7	CASSLVGTSGSGEQYF
TRBV4-2	TRBJ1-2	CASSQEQGNYGYTF
TRBV6-2/TRBV6-3	TRBJ2-1	CASSYLSGFEQFF
TRBV10-3	TRBJ2-2	CAISGFGLRTNTGELFF
TRBV5-1	TRBJ1-3	CASSLDRSSSGNTIYF
TRBV28	TRBJ2-4	CASSFGTGGWDIQYF
TRBV6-1	TRBJ2-7	CASSEASGPYEQYF
TRBV11-2	TRBJ2-6	CASSPRGASGANVLTF
TRBV5-1	TRBJ2-3	CASTDPGGDTQYF
TRBV25-1	TRBJ2-7	CASSEYRGPEYEQYF
TRBV28	TRBJ2-7	CASSYSGGANYEQYF
TRBV10-3	TRBJ2-3	CAIRVLNTQYF
TRBV28	TRBJ1-3	CASSLWAGSSGNTIYF
TRBV9	TRBJ2-5	CASSVEGGRETQYF
TRBV30	TRBJ1-6	CAWDRDGNSPLHF
TRBV24-1	TRBJ2-1	CATMVGHEQFF
TRBV6-5	TRBJ1-1	CASTETGGPNTEAFF
TRBV28	TRBJ1-6	CASSLGQGGYNSPLHF
TRBV29-1	TRBJ2-1	CSVLPGVNSYNEQFF
TRBV4-3	TRBJ1-3	CASSQVMGRMSGNTIYF
TRBV18	TRBJ2-7	CASSPVGQGAAYLEQYF
TRBV7-6	TRBJ2-7	CASSLAGEQYF
TRBV6-1	TRBJ1-5	CASSEWGNQPQHF
TRBV6-5	TRBJ2-1	CASSYEAGRNEQFF
TRBV30	TRBJ2-3	CAWSVGGEDTQYF
TRBV2	TRBJ1-5	CASREETDYSNQPQHF
TRBV28	TRBJ1-3	CASSTWTGARNTIYF
TRBV11-2	TRBJ2-1	CASSVGTPNEQFF
TRBV18	TRBJ1-2	CASSPRGGNYGYTF
TRBV4-2	TRBJ2-3	CASSQAGASGTLDTQYF
TRBV18	TRBJ2-7	CASSPGTPLGYEQYF
TRBV7-9	TRBJ2-5	CASSPRLAGVSQETQYF
TRBV4-2	TRBJ2-3	CASSYRRGDTDTQYF
TRBV2	TRBJ2-1	CASSGLAGISYNEQFF
TRBV6-6	TRBJ2-7	CASSYPDKGVTYEQYF
TRBV6-5	TRBJ2-7	CASRAYFGSYEQYF
TRBV7-2	TRBJ2-7	CASSFDNTAQYF
TRBV7-2	TRBJ2-3	CASSLWRGTADTQYF
TRBV3-1/TRBV3-2	TRBJ2-1	CASSQERQQYNEQFF
TRBV18	TRBJ1-4	CASSYRTGESEKLFF
TRBV2	TRBJ2-7	CASSWTGGRLYEQYF
TRBV30	TRBJ1-6	CAWRGQGAHSPLHF
TRBV7-9	TRBJ1-4	CASSVGTNNEKLFF
TRBV6-1	TRBJ2-3	CASSEFLSTDTQYF
TRBV28	TRBJ2-7	CASTSTGQGTYEQYF
TRBV2	TRBJ2-3	CASSDRTITDTQYF